This T cell receptor (beta chain) was recovered during a study of T cell responses to AZD1222 COVID-19 vaccine. In regard to this clone: Its target is not known.

The germline gives CDR1 SGHAT, CDR2 FQNNGV. This CDR3 region has 13 residues. Trimming removed 3 bases from V and 1 base from J, with 6 bases in between. General observations from the study: Seropositive at baseline were only a handful of AZD1222 recipients. Elevations in Spike-specific TCR breadth and depth followed administration of two AZD1222 doses. There were repertoire samples only from the period after the peak T cell response. Reports say nearly half of spike-specific TCRs go after unmutated variant regions.

TCRdb's copy holds only in-frame clones and misses some; the assay was immunoSEQ multiplex PCR. This table has under 150,000 clones, around 93% appearing once. This receptor was taken from an adult in good health. The specimen comprised peripheral blood, sampled on day 0 of AZD1222 vaccination. This chain uses TRBV11-2 with TRBJ2-5; D call uncertain. The CDR3 loop is CASSFNTQETQYF. The CDR3 region has the DNA TGTGCCAGCAGCTTTAACACCCAAGAGACCCAGTACTTC.